What follows is one T cell receptor beta chain and its context. The antigen is unknown. CDR1 and CDR2 from the germline V gene are SGHDT and YYEEEE. The CDR3 is 13 amino acids. The V end lost 1 base, the J end lost 7 bases, and 12 bases lay between the germline ends. The data are from a study of T cell repertoires in cytomegalovirus infection. Study information: Shared public TCR beta signatures pointed to both CMV infection and a matching HLA type. General study results and limits: In two of eight donors, the top clonotype was HLA-C-restricted CMV-specific.

MiXCR, run by TCRdb on the reads, gives a single entry per CDR3 protein. The repertoire holds approximately 490,000 distinct CDR3 sequences, with 10% to 12% as singletons. The sample consisted of PBMCs. V gene TRBV5-6 combines with J gene TRBJ2-7, with D perhaps TRBD2 (5 bases). This clonotype was sampled from a human donor in good health (CMV status not recorded). Some clones in this sample may be carry-over from other donors' samples. The chain's CDR3 is CASSLPGIGEQYF. In nucleotides, the CDR3 is TGTGCCAGCAGCTTGCCGGGGATCGGGGAGCAGTACTTC.